This TCR beta chain is drawn from a study of OX40 agonist ivuxolimab in advanced cancers. Study as a whole: Ivuxolimab was administered intravenously to patients at 0.01 to 10 mg/kg every 2 weeks.

Germline assignment: CDR1 MNHEY and CDR2 SVGAGI. CDR3 size: 16 residues. V was clipped by 2 bases and J by 7 bases; unmatched bases: 14. Generated by immunoSEQ multiplex PCR, the TCRdb table keeps only in-frame clones and is missing some. The data show 130,000 or so clones, about 94% seen once. A word on this clone: Its specificity is not known.

Study-wide points: Fewer expanded clones were found on average in CD4+ than in CD8+ T cells. Those patients achieving a partial response at 0.1-3.0 mg/kg showed among the lowest clonal expansion.

The receptor comes from an adult with an advanced solid tumor such as melanoma, head and neck, liver or kidney cancer. The rearrangement links TRBV6-5 to TRBJ2-7; the match to TRBD2 covers 7 bases. This specimen was CD4+ or CD8+ T cells sorted from blood, taken in a trial of the OX40 agonist ivuxolimab. CDR3 amino acids: CASSYGVAGSVGEQYF. The CDR3 DNA sequence: TGTGCCAGCAGTTACGGTGTAGCGGGCTCCGTGGGAGAGCAGTACTTC.